This T cell receptor beta chain appears in the sequencing data of a study of cytomegalovirus exposure and HLA in healthy donors (TCRdb year 2017). About the study as a whole: According to an earlier analysis of a few hundred of the donors, about 179 million T cells yielded some 110 million unique TCR beta sequences and about 300 Gb of sequence data. Roughly 300 gigabases of sequencing data and approximately 92 million unique TCR sequences made up an early release that covered under 750 HLA-typed donors. Among the roughly 380 genotyped donors, approximately 81% belonged to the genetic ancestry cluster associated with self-reported Caucasian donors. The study was designed to test whether signatures of past pathogen exposure could be identified by cataloging public T cell receptors. The study profiled the T cell repertoires of approximately 700 subjects by immunosequencing and related them to cytomegalovirus serostatus. In addition to the first cohort of 500 to 850 subjects, a separate validation cohort of approximately 130 different subjects was used. To predict cytomegalovirus infection status, the study brought together high-throughput TCR immunosequencing, statistical association of individual TCRs with disease status, and machine learning. A later analysis re-examined previously published TCR beta repertoires from more than 550 donors and added high-resolution HLA genotyping to investigate patterns of TCR occurrence. Rather than using new phenotypic data, the later analysis identified candidate immune exposures from TCR beta sequences and from how often those sequences occurred across donors. An earlier analysis of nearly 600 of the donors applied high-throughput TCR beta sequencing to assess whether each TCR beta V gene segment acted as functional or pseudogenic. Donor age, sex, ethnicity and CMV serostatus were collected together with the repertoire data. A later genetic analysis used genome-wide SNP genotypes for about 65% of the 666 donors, treating that subset as a discovery cohort. All discovery cohort repertoires had been generated using a single sequencing platform. Both class I and class II loci were covered by HLA typing, at four-digit resolution. The number of donors typed differed by locus, with about 629-640 for A, B, C, DRB1 and DQB1, roughly 520 for DQA1, 606 for DPA1, and under 490 for DPB1. Roughly five DR-DQ haplotypes were handled as single units for association and clustering, since linkage in the cohort was strong. Among several hundred genotyped donors of the cohort, an average of around 250,000 unique TCR beta nucleotide sequences was sequenced per donor, of which approximately 18% were non-productive.

Paper-wide results and their limitations: Three of the identified cytomegalovirus-associated TCR beta chains were confirmed in vitro to be specific for cytomegalovirus antigens. A later analysis associated 15,000 to 20,000 TCR beta sequences with specific HLA alleles at a false discovery rate of 0.05. Correlated functional status among segregating V segments might be attributable to linkage disequilibrium, but an unknown experimental factor could not be ruled out. A later genetic analysis associated a missense DCLRE1C variant with V-gene and J-gene trimming of TCR beta chains, and an independent cohort replicated the association. Sequencing depth was assumed to be roughly uniform across donors in the presence/absence analyses, though that assumption may not hold. Because some donors lacked HLA typing at each locus, the association tests relied only on the typed subset. In a later analysis, most CMV-associated TCR beta chains were found to appear HLA-restricted, with HLA associations seemingly driven largely by CMV exposure. Strong co-occurrence of HLA alleles, especially DR and DQ, made assigning TCR associations to individual alleles difficult. The only immune exposure information available for the cohort was CMV serostatus. The cohort was sequenced for TCR beta chains only, and without alpha or paired-chain data the features that could be detected were limited. Compared with the approximately 720-donor mean, donors in an Asian-associated ancestry cluster had fewer N-insertions in productive TCRs, according to a later genetic analysis. The earlier analysis of 587 of the donors excluded 15 to 20 rarely observed V segments, including chromosome 9 orphons, because counts were too low. While some public TCRs were present in many individuals, most TCR sequences turned up only very rarely across donors. A later analysis reported that several top co-occurrence clusters appeared linked to parvovirus B19, influenza, CMV and Epstein-Barr virus. Some IMGT-functional V segments, including TRBV6-2 and TRBV6-3, could not be distinguished by the 87-base-pair reads and were therefore excluded. A further reported finding was that TCR beta sequences accurately predicted the HLA-A and HLA-B alleles for most subjects in the first cohort. In a later analysis, TCR association rates were found to vary across HLA loci, with the most associated TCRs seen for DRB1 alleles and the fewest for HLA-C alleles. Compared with equally common non-associated chains, HLA-associated TCR beta chains in a later analysis were more clonally expanded and had lower generation probabilities. In an earlier analysis of approximately 600 of the donors, most TCR beta V segments were observed in productive rearrangements about 90% or about 30% of the time, broadly matching IMGT annotations. The authors suggested that the approach could potentially be extended to other disease states and immunological phenotypes. A cluster of highly shared sequence variants was judged likely to be a technical artifact of the sequencing pipeline. The classifier was reported to diagnose cytomegalovirus status with high specificity and sensitivity in both the original cohort and the validation cohort. The study listed 150 to 200 TCR beta chains as associated with cytomegalovirus.

Libraries were built with the immunoSEQ multiplex PCR assay. A mixture of 60 forward primers for TCR Vbeta segments and 13 reverse primers for TCR Jbeta segments was used in the multiplex PCR. The CDR3 region of rearranged TCR beta genes was amplified from genomic DNA with a multiplex PCR assay. Amplified TCR beta libraries were sequenced as 87-base-pair reads on the Illumina HiSeq System. As for how the authors treated the data: In a later analysis, about 80 million unique TCR beta chains were counted across the roughly 670 repertoires, and about 10 million of these chains were shared by at least two donors. Raw reads were error-corrected and collapsed into unique sequences with a nearest-neighbor algorithm that merged closely related sequences to remove PCR and sequencing errors. CDR3 sequences were aligned to IMGT reference sequences to assign V, D and J gene segments. Each retained sequence needed at least a six-nucleotide match to both a V gene segment and a J gene segment. A rearrangement was called productive if the CDR3 had no stop codons and remained in frame with V and J, and every other rearrangement was called non-productive. CDR3 was defined according to IMGT convention as the region running from the second conserved V-encoded cysteine to the conserved J-encoded phenylalanine. The earlier analysis of a few hundred of the donors excluded any sequence lacking an unambiguous match to a single V gene segment. An earlier analysis of fewer than 750 of the donors classified V segments as functional when productive rearrangements were above 56.7% and as segregating when the standard deviation between donors was above 5%. To diagnose cytomegalovirus status from the catalog of TCR beta chain sequences, a statistical classification framework was built. V and J gene assignment, in a later analysis, came from comparing TCR nucleotide sequences with IMGT/GENE-DB human TR gene sequences. Using the TCRdist pipeline, a later analysis assigned CDR3 sequences along with most-parsimonious VDJ recombination scenarios. A later analysis defined each TCR beta chain by its CDR3 amino acid sequence plus V-gene family, and excluded reads lacking a unique V-gene family. To address suspected cross-contamination and a sequencing artifact, a later analysis removed 592 highly shared, low-generation-probability nucleotide sequences. For each public chain, a later analysis derived a clonal expansion index from normalized ranks of inferred template counts within each repertoire. Generation probabilities in a later analysis came from a VDJ recombination model fitted to out-of-frame rearrangements, and those results were checked against IGoR. A later analysis scored TCR-TCR, TCR-HLA and TCR-CMV co-occurrence with hypergeometric tests, applying a repertoire-size bias correction to TCR pairs. In a later analysis, false discovery rates were estimated by permuting HLA or CMV assignments 20 times. In a later analysis, co-occurring TCRs were grouped using DBSCAN, and TCRdist sequence similarity was added for clustering within HLA-allele-positive subsets. Co-occurrence clustering excluded repertoires with fewer than 30,000 or more than 120,000 public chains, plus five with anomalous nucleotide sharing. TCRdb carries this immuneACCESS record with in-frame sequences only. Its versions omit some clonotypes, under half of them owing to an unresolved V gene in the studies checked, with the rest unexplained. D and trimming were read from the DNA, whereas the V and J calls and clone size are those reported in that table. A total of 130,000 to 150,000 clones appear in this sample, roughly 10% of them only once. 1.8% of the sample goes to the ten largest clones.

The cohort comprised hundreds of healthy bone marrow donors. At the time of sampling, all cohort members were nominally healthy, though unrecorded immune exposures were likely present. The donor tested CMV seronegative and was one of the 352 seronegative cohort members. A peripheral blood sample was collected from each donor, and TCR beta sequencing was performed on peripheral blood mononuclear cells. The Qiagen DNeasy Blood Extraction Kit was used to extract genomic DNA from the blood cell samples. Note on this clone: The specificity of this receptor is unknown. Base qualities are not provided; no much larger clone lies one nucleotide away.

From the germline V gene, CDR1 is SQVTM and CDR2 is ANQGSEA. Deletion took 2 bases off V and 2 bases off J, with a span of 7 bases between the germline ends. The CDR3 sequence holds 12 residues, the cysteine and phenylalanine included. CDR3 DNA only is kept here, 36 bases in frame from base 1. The clonotype comes from a male donor in good health and CMV-seronegative. The V gene is TRBV29-1 and the J gene is TRBJ2-7, with a weak D call of TRBD1 (5 bases match). Specimen: PBMCs. The DNA reads TGCAGCGTTGAATGGGGCCCCTACGAGCAGTACTTC. The resulting protein is CSVEWGPYEQYF.